This TCR beta chain was observed in a study of blood T cell repertoires in COVID-19. About the study: In each case, the material was cDNA or gDNA derived from T cells, B-cell-depleted T cells, or PBMCs.

A few counts support this clone. Study processing details: Amplification from reference gene primers served as the basis for estimated nucleated cell counts. Some clones are missing from TCRdb's copy, which holds only in-frame ones; the method was immunoSEQ multiplex PCR. The V and J calls and clone size are taken from that table; D and trimming were inferred from the DNA. The table shows a few hundred thousand clones, with about 88% occurring only once. Trimming stripped 1 base from V and 11 bases from J, with 21 bases between. The V gene's germline CDR1 is SGHDT and CDR2 YYEEEE. CDR3 size: 15 residues.

The J gene is TRBJ1-1, the V gene TRBV5-6; a weak D match, TRBD1 (5 bases). This sequence originates from a woman aged 55-69 years with acute or convalescent COVID-19. The sequenced material came from peripheral blood. CDR3: CASSLRDGVSGGAFF. The CDR3 DNA reads as TGTGCCAGCAGCTTGCGGGACGGAGTATCAGGAGGGGCTTTCTTT.